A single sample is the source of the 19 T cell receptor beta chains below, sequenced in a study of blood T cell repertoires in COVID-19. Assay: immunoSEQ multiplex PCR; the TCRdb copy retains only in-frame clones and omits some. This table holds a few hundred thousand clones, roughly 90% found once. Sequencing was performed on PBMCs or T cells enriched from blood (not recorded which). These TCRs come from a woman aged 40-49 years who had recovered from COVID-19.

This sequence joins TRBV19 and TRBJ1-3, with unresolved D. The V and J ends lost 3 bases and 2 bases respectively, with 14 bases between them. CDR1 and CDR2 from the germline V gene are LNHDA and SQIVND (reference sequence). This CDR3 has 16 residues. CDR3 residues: CASSIDISPPGNTIYF. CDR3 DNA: TGTGCCAGTAGTATCGACATTTCCCCCCCTGGAAACACCATATATTTT. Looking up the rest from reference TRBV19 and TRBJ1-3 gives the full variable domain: DGGITQSPKYLFRKEGQNVTLSCEQNLNHDAMYWYRQDPGQGLRLIYYSQIVNDFQKGDIAEGYSVSREKKESFPLTVTSAQKNPTAFYLCASSIDISPPGNTIYFGEGSWLTVV.

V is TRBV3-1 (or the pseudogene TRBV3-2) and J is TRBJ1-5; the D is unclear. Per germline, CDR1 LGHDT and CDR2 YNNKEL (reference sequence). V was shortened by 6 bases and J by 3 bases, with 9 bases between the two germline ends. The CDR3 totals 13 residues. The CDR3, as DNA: TGTGCCAGCAGTCGGACTCACAATCAGCCCCAGCATTTT. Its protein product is CASSRTHNQPQHF.

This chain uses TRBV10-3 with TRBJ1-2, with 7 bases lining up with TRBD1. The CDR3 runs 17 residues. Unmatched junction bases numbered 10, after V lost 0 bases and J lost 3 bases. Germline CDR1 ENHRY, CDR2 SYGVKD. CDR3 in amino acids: CAISESTGRLLDYGYTF. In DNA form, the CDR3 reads TGTGCCATCAGTGAGTCGACAGGGCGCCTCTTGGACTATGGCTACACCTTC.

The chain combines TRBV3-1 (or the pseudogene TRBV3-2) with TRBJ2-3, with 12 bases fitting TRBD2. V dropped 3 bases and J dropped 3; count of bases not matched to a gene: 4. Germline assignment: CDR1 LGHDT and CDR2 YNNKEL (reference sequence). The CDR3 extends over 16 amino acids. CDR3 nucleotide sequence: TGTGCCAGCAGCCAGCTAGCGGGAGGGTTAACAGATACGCAGTATTTT. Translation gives CASSQLAGGLTDTQYF.

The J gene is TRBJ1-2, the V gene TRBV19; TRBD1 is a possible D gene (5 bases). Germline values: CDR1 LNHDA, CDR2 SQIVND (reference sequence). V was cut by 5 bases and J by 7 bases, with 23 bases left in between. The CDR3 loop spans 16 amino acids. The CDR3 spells CASSWRGLPGGGGYTF. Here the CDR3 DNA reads TGTGCCAGTAGTTGGAGGGGTCTGCCCGGTGGAGGTGGCTACACCTTC.

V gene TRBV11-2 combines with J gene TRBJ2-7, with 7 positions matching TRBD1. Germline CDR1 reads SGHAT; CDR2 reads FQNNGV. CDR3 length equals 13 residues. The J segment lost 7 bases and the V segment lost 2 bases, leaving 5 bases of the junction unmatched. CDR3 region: CASSLRTGQEQYF. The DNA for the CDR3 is TGTGCCAGCAGCTTAAGGACAGGTCAGGAGCAGTACTTC.

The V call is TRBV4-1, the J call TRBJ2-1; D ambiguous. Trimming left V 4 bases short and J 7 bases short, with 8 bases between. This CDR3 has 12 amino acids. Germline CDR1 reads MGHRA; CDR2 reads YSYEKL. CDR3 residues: CASSPYPNEQFF. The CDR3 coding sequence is TGCGCCAGCAGCCCCTACCCGAATGAGCAGTTCTTC.

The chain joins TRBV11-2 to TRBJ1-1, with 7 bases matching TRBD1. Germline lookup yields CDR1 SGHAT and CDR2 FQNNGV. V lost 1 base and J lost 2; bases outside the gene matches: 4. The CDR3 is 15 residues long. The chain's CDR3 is CASSLVQGGNTEAFF. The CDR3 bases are TGTGCCAGCAGCTTAGTCCAGGGGGGTAACACTGAAGCTTTCTTT.

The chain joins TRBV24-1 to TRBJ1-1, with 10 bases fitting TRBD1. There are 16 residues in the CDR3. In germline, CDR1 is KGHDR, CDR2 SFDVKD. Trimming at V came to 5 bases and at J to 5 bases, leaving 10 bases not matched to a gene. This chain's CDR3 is CATSGGQGELGTEAFF. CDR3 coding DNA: TGTGCCACCAGTGGTGGACAGGGGGAATTAGGAACTGAAGCTTTCTTT.

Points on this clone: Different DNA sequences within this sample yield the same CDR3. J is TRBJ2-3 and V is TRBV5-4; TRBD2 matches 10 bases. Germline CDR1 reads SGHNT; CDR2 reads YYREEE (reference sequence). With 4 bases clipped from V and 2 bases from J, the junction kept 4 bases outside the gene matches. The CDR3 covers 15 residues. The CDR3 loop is CASSPGLAVTDTQYF. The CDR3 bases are TGTGCCAGCAGCCCTGGACTAGCGGTCACAGATACGCAGTATTTT.

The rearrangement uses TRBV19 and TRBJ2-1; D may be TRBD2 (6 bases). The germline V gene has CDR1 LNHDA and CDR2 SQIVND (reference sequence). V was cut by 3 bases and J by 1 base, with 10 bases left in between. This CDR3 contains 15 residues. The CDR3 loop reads CASSIRGNSYNEQFF. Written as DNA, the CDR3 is TGTGCCAGTAGTATTCGGGGGAATTCCTACAATGAGCAGTTCTTC. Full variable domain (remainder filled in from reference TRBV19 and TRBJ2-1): DGGITQSPKYLFRKEGQNVTLSCEQNLNHDAMYWYRQDPGQGLRLIYYSQIVNDFQKGDIAEGYSVSREKKESFPLTVTSAQKNPTAFYLCASSIRGNSYNEQFFGPGTRLTVL.

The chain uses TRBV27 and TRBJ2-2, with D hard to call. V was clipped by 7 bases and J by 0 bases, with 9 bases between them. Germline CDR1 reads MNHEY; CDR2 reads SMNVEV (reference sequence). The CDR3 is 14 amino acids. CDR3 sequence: CASIHRPNTGELFF. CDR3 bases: TGTGCCAGCATTCACAGACCGAACACCGGGGAGCTGTTTTTT.

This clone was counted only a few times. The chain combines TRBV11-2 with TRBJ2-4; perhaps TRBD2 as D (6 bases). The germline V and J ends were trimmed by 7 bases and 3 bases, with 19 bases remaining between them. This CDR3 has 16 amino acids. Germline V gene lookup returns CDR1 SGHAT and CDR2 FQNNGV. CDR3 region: CASISSWGVDKNIQYF. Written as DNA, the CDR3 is TGTGCCAGCATCAGCTCCTGGGGGGTCGACAAAAACATTCAGTACTTC.

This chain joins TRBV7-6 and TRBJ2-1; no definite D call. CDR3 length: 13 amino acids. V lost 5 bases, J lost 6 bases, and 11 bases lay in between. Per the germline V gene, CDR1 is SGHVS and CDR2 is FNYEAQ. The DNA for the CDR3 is TGTGCCAGCAGCCACCTTAGTCGCAATGAGCAGTTCTTC. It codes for CASSHLSRNEQFF.

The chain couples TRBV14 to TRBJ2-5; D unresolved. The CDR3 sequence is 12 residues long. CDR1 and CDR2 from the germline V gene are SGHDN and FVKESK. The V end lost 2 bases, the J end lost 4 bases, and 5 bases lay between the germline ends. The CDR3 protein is CASSQLRETQYF. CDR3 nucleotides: TGTGCCAGCAGCCAATTGAGAGAGACCCAGTACTTC.

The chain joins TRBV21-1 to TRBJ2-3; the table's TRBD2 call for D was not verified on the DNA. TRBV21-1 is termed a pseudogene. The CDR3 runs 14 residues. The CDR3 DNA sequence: TGTGCCAGCAGCAAAGGGGGGGTAGCAGATACGCAGTATTTT. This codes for CASSKGGVADTQYF.

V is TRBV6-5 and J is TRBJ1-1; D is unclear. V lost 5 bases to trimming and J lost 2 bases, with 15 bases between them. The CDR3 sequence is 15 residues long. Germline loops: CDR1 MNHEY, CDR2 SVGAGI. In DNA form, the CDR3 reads TGTGCCAGCAGTCCTCGATCGGCGGGAAACACTGAAGCTTTCTTT. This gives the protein CASSPRSAGNTEAFF.

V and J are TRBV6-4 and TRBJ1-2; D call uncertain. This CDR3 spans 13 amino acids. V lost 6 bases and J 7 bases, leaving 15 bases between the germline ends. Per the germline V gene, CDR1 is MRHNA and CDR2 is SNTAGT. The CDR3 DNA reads TGTGCCAGCAGCCCCGGGGAGGGCCCTGGCTACACCTTC. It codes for CASSPGEGPGYTF.

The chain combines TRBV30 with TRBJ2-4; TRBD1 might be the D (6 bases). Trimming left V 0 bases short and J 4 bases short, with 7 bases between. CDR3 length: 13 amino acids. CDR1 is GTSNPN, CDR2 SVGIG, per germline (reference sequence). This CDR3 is CAWSVQGKNIQYF. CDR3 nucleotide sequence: TGTGCCTGGAGTGTACAGGGTAAAAACATTCAGTACTTC.